These T cell receptor beta chains were read from a single sample in a study of T cell responses to AZD1222 COVID-19 vaccine. Clones were read by immunoSEQ multiplex PCR, and TCRdb kept only the in-frame ones, dropping some. The sample has approximately 79,000 clones; nearly 90% are singletons. The source was peripheral blood, collected on day 0 of AZD1222 vaccination. All receptors come from an adult in good health. CDR3s include the opening cysteine and the closing phenylalanine or tryptophan. The D gene is left open where the match is weak. A clone size is listed for some rows: how often the clone was seen (once, few, many), or a class if it is expanded.

abundance	d_gene	len	v_gene	j_gene	CDR3nt	CDR3aa
-	TRBD1	14	TRBV7-6	TRBJ1-5	TGTGCCAGCAGCTTGACAGGGGGCGTCGAGCCCCAGCATTTT	CASSLTGGVEPQHF
-	TRBD1	16	TRBV14	TRBJ2-1	TGTGCCAGCAGCCCACCCGGGACAGGGTCTGTCAATGAGCAGTTCTTC	CASSPPGTGSVNEQFF
-	TRBD1	15	TRBV6-1	TRBJ1-6	TGTGCCAGCAGTGATTTGGGACAGGGTAATTCACCCCTCCACTTT	CASSDLGQGNSPLHF
-	-	16	TRBV4-2	TRBJ1-3	TGTGCCAGCAGCCAGATGTATAGTGGTTTTGGAAACACCATATATTTT	CASSQMYSGFGNTIYF
-	TRBD2	13	TRBV20-1	TRBJ2-1	TGCAGTGCTAGTAGCGGGAGGCGCAATGAGCAGTTCTTC	CSASSGRRNEQFF
-	-	14	TRBV11-2	TRBJ2-5	TGTGCCAGCAGGCGGATAGGAGGCGGTGAGACCCAGTACTTC	CASRRIGGGETQYF
-	TRBD2	17	TRBV7-9	TRBJ2-1	TGTGCCGTCATGCGCGGGACTAGCGGGAGGATTTACAATGAGCAGTTCTTC	CAVMRGTSGRIYNEQFF
-	-	13	TRBV6-5	TRBJ2-2	TGTGCCAGCAACCGGGGTAACACCGGGGAGCTGTTTTTT	CASNRGNTGELFF
-	TRBD2	14	TRBV2	TRBJ2-2	TGTGCCAGCGGGAGGGAGGGGTCTGCCGGGGAGCTGTTTTTT	CASGREGSAGELFF
once	TRBD1	14	TRBV5-1	TRBJ1-2	TGCGCCAGCAGCTTGGAGGCAGGGGGATATGGCTACACCTTC	CASSLEAGGYGYTF
-	-	13	TRBV10-2	TRBJ1-1	TGCGCCAGCACCCCGGTAATGAACACTGAAGCTTTCTTT	CASTPVMNTEAFF
medium-sized	-	13	TRBV9	TRBJ1-3	TGTGCCAGCAGCGTACCCCAAGGTCGTTCCATATATTTT	CASSVPQGRSIYF
-	-	15	TRBV6-1	TRBJ1-5	TGTGCCAGCAGTGAATTGATTTGGGGAAATCAGCCCCAGCATTTT	CASSELIWGNQPQHF
once	-	12	TRBV3-1/TRBV3-2	TRBJ2-7	TGTGCCAGCAGCCGATGGTCCTACGAGCAGTACTTC	CASSRWSYEQYF
-	-	13	TRBV2	TRBJ2-3	TGTGCCAGCAGTGAACAGGGTACAGATACGCAGTATTTT	CASSEQGTDTQYF
-	TRBD1	16	TRBV7-9	TRBJ2-2	TGTGCCAGCAGCACAGGACAGGGTTTTGACACCGGGGAGCTGTTTTTT	CASSTGQGFDTGELFF
-	-	15	TRBV7-2	TRBJ2-3	TGTGCCAGCAGCTTAGGCCCCACTAGCACAGATACGCAGTATTTT	CASSLGPTSTDTQYF
-	-	11	TRBV30	TRBJ2-7	TGTGCCTGGAGCAATAGGTACGAGCAGTACTTC	CAWSNRYEQYF
-	-	12	TRBV28	TRBJ2-5	TGTGCCAGCAGTCGGGCAATCCAGACCCAGTACTTC	CASSRAIQTQYF
-	-	15	TRBV5-1	TRBJ2-2	TGCGCCAGCAGCTTAAACAGGGCGGCCACCGGGGAGCTGTTTTTT	CASSLNRAATGELFF
-	-	14	TRBV4-1	TRBJ2-1	TGCGCCAGCAGCCAAGACTTAGGAGGATATGAGCAGTTCTTC	CASSQDLGGYEQFF
-	-	18	TRBV5-5	TRBJ2-7	TGTGCCAGCAGCTGGGCACTTAGCGGCCGGGTATCTGTCTACGAGCAGTACTTC	CASSWALSGRVSVYEQYF
-	TRBD1	14	TRBV6-5	TRBJ1-1	TGTGCCAGCAGATCGGGACAGAATACGACTGAAGCTTTCTTT	CASRSGQNTTEAFF
-	TRBD1	18	TRBV30	TRBJ1-5	TGTGCCTGGAGAAGGGGACAGGGGGCGCTGGGCAATCCTCAGCCCCAGCATTTT	CAWRRGQGALGNPQPQHF
-	-	15	TRBV7-9	TRBJ2-1	TGTGCCAGCAGCTTAGCGGGGGCCCGAAACAATGAGCAGTTCTTC	CASSLAGARNNEQFF
-	TRBD2	17	TRBV12-5	TRBJ2-3	TGTGCTAGTGGTTTGGGACTAGCGGGGGGCCAGTGGAATACGCAGTATTTT	CASGLGLAGGQWNTQYF
-	TRBD2	15	TRBV3-1/TRBV3-2	TRBJ2-3	TGTGCCAGCAGCCAAGCGCGGGGGGTGGGAGATACGCAGTATTTT	CASSQARGVGDTQYF
-	-	14	TRBV28	TRBJ1-3	TGTGCCAGCAGTGCACAGATCTCTGGAAACACCATATATTTT	CASSAQISGNTIYF
once	TRBD1	15	TRBV11-2	TRBJ2-5	TGTGCCAGCAGCTCCGGGACAGGGCCACAAGAGACCCAGTACTTC	CASSSGTGPQETQYF
-	TRBD1	16	TRBV7-8	TRBJ2-7	TGTGCCAGCAGCTTAGCGTGGACAGGGGAACCCTACGAGCAGTACTTC	CASSLAWTGEPYEQYF
-	-	12	TRBV19	TRBJ1-6	TGTGCCAGTAGTATGAGAGGATCACCCCTCCACTTT	CASSMRGSPLHF
-	TRBD1	16	TRBV2	TRBJ2-6	TGTGCCAGCAGCGGACAGGTGTTCTCTGGGGCCAACGTCCTGACTTTC	CASSGQVFSGANVLTF
-	-	13	TRBV25-1	TRBJ2-7	TGTGCCAGCCAGAACGTGGCTGGCTACGAGCAGTACTTC	CASQNVAGYEQYF
-	TRBD1	15	TRBV6-6	TRBJ1-3	TGTGCCAGCAGGAATACAGGGGGCTCTGGAAACACCATATATTTT	CASRNTGGSGNTIYF
-	-	13	TRBV27	TRBJ2-5	TGTGCCAGCAGTTTTATGGGGAAAGAGACCCAGTACTTC	CASSFMGKETQYF
-	-	11	TRBV12-5	TRBJ2-5	TGTGCTAGTGGTTTGGAAGAGACCCAGTACTTC	CASGLEETQYF
-	-	17	TRBV27	TRBJ2-1	TGTGCCAGCACCTCTAAAGGGGGCGGGACTTCGTTTGATGAGCAGTTCTTC	CASTSKGGGTSFDEQFF
-	-	13	TRBV5-6	TRBJ1-6	TGTGCCAGCAGCTGGGGGGACATCTCACCCCTCCACTTT	CASSWGDISPLHF
-	-	13	TRBV7-9	TRBJ1-1	TGTGCCAGCAGCTTAGGGTCGCGTGTCGAAGCTTTCTTT	CASSLGSRVEAFF
-	TRBD1	13	TRBV25-1	TRBJ1-1	TGTGCCACCAGGGGGGGTCCCTACACTGAAGCTTTCTTT	CATRGGPYTEAFF